A single sample is the source of the 32 T cell receptor beta chains below, sequenced in a study of blood T cell repertoires in COVID-19. Libraries were prepared by immunoSEQ multiplex PCR; TCRdb keeps only in-frame clonotypes and omits some of them. The sample consists of about 380,000 clones, about 90% of them appearing once. The sequencing sample was made of PBMCs or T cells enriched from blood (not recorded which). The receptors come from a young woman who had recovered from COVID-19.

V is TRBV3-1 (or the pseudogene TRBV3-2) and J is TRBJ1-1; D remains ambiguous. The CDR3 length is 16 residues. Trimming cost V 0 bases and J 2 bases, with 13 bases left between them. Germline V lookup: CDR1 LGHDT, CDR2 YNNKEL (reference sequence). CDR3 DNA sequence: TGTGCCAGCAGCCAAGATGAGGTCAGATTAAACACTGAAGCTTTCTTT. Protein: CASSQDEVRLNTEAFF.

The J gene is TRBJ1-5, the V gene TRBV27; possibly TRBD1 for D (6 bases). The CDR3 totals 15 residues. V lost 3 bases and J lost 6, with 15 bases in between. Germline assignment: CDR1 MNHEY and CDR2 SMNVEV (reference sequence). The CDR3 nucleotides read TGTGCCAGCAGTTTCTTATGGGGGCCCCCTCAGCCCCAGCATTTT. It yields the protein CASSFLWGPPQPQHF.

CDR3 bases: TGTGCCAGTAGTAAGGGGGACAGGCCCTTCTCTGGGGCCAACGTCCTGACTTTC. The encoded protein is CASSKGDRPFSGANVLTF. The gene calls are TRBV19 and TRBJ2-6, with TRBD1 identical over 8 bases. With 4 bases clipped from V and 0 bases from J, the junction kept 8 bases outside the gene matches. The length of the CDR3 is 18 residues. The germline V gene encodes CDR1 LNHDA and CDR2 SQIVND (reference sequence).

The chain has TRBV9 and TRBJ2-3; TRBD2 aligns across 9 bases. This CDR3 has 17 residues. After removal of 4 bases from V and 2 bases from J, the junction contained 11 bases not matched to a gene. Germline lookup yields CDR1 SGDLS and CDR2 YYNGEE. CDR3 in DNA: TGTGCCAGCAGCCACGCAAGGGCGGGGGGGAACACAGATACGCAGTATTTT. Its translation is CASSHARAGGNTDTQYF.

A word on this clone: Since the CDR3 does not end with the conserved phenylalanine or tryptophan, this likely comes from a read error. No DNA is shown, since the ends of the CDR3 on it are uncertain; the CDR3 is the one TCRdb lists. The CDR3: CASSQPGGSGSSA. The rearrangement uses TRBV14 and TRBJ2-7; the D call TRBD2 from the table was never checked on the DNA. Germline CDR1 is SGHDN and CDR2 is FVKESK. The CDR3 region is 13 residues in length, termini included.

This clone occurred a few times. The chain links TRBV27 to TRBJ1-5, with TRBD1 identical over 7 bases. This CDR3 comprises 13 residues. From germline, CDR1 is MNHEY and CDR2 SMNVEV (reference sequence). The trim removed 5 bases at V and 5 bases at J, leaving 3 bases unmatched. The CDR3 coding sequence is TGTGCCAGCAGTGGGGACAGAGATCAGCCCCAGCATTTT. It yields the protein CASSGDRDQPQHF.

The chain is built from TRBV11-3 and TRBJ2-2, with 8 nucleotides matching TRBD1. The CDR3 runs to 15 residues. CDR1 and CDR2 (germline): SGHNT, YENEEA. J was trimmed by 1 base and V by 6 bases; bases with no gene match: 4. The DNA of the CDR3 is TGTGCCAGCAGTTCCGGACAGGGGAACACCGGGGAGCTGTTTTTT. The encoded protein is CASSSGQGNTGELFF.

This clone came up once. This sequence joins TRBV18 and TRBJ2-1; 10 bases are shared with TRBD2. Trimming cost V 1 base and J 7 bases; bases outside gene matches: 10. CDR3 length equals 17 residues. Germline values: CDR1 KGHSH, CDR2 LQKENI. DNA of the CDR3: TGTGCCAGCTCACCACGAAGCGGGGGGGCGGAGTGGAATGAGCAGTTCTTC. Protein sequence: CASSPRSGGAEWNEQFF.

CDR3: CASSKVRRYNYGYTF. CDR3 DNA sequence: TGTGCCAGCAGCAAAGTTCGCCGGTATAACTATGGCTACACCTTC. This sequence joins TRBV21-1 and TRBJ1-2. TRBV21-1 constitutes a pseudogene. This CDR3 comprises 15 residues.

This clone was recorded only once. The chain carries TRBV7-6 and TRBJ2-1; TRBD2 aligns across 9 bases. The CDR3 has 17 amino acids. CDR1 SGHVS and CDR2 FNYEAQ come from the germline V gene. Trimming at V came to 0 bases and at J to 4 bases, leaving 7 bases not matched to a gene. The CDR3 here is CASSLAVAGGLYNEQFF. As DNA, the CDR3 is TGTGCCAGCAGCTTAGCGGTCGCGGGAGGGCTATACAATGAGCAGTTCTTC.

The rearrangement links TRBV19 to TRBJ2-7; D may be TRBD2 (7 bases). V was shortened by 5 bases and J by 1 base, with 18 bases between the two germline ends. The CDR3 runs 16 residues. CDR1 and CDR2 from the germline V gene are LNHDA and SQIVND (reference sequence). The CDR3 sequence is CASSPRGGGPSYEQYF. In DNA, the CDR3 is TGTGCCAGTAGTCCCCGGGGAGGGGGTCCTTCCTACGAGCAGTACTTC.

V gene TRBV5-1 combines with J gene TRBJ1-3; the match to TRBD1 covers 10 bases. The CDR3 runs to 18 residues. V was pared by 4 bases and J by 1 base, with 11 bases of the junction left unmatched. The germline CDR1 and CDR2 sequences are SGHRS and YFSETQ. CDR3 in DNA: TGCGCCAGCAGCCTCACACCGGGACAGGGGTTATCTGGAAACACCATATATTTT. Its protein product is CASSLTPGQGLSGNTIYF.

V and J are TRBV18 and TRBJ1-1; TRBD1 aligns across 8 bases. The V and J ends lost 4 bases and 7 bases, in that order; junction bases with no gene match: 2. From germline, CDR1 is KGHSH and CDR2 LQKENI. The CDR3 loop spans 12 amino acids. CDR3 region: CASSLDRGEAFF. CDR3 bases: TGTGCCAGCTCACTTGACAGGGGTGAAGCTTTCTTT. The full variable domain, completed using reference TRBV18 and TRBJ1-1, is NAGVMQNPRHLVRRRGQEARLRCSPMKGHSHVYWYRQLPEEGLKFMVYLQKENIIDESGMPKERFSAEFPKEGPSILRIQQVVRGDSAAYFCASSLDRGEAFFGQGTRLTVV.

The chain couples TRBV4-1 to TRBJ1-6; 8 positions match TRBD1. This CDR3 spans 17 amino acids. The junction had 12 bases not matched to a gene; V was cut back by 3 bases and J by 8 bases. Germline CDR1 reads MGHRA; CDR2 reads YSYEKL. CDR3 DNA sequence: TGCGCCAGCAGCCACCCAAGGACAGGGAGTTTAGATTCACCCCTCCACTTT. It encodes CASSHPRTGSLDSPLHF.

This sequence joins TRBV19 and TRBJ2-4; TRBD1 matches 7 bases. This CDR3 is built from 19 residues. Unmatched junction bases numbered 15, after V lost 4 bases and J lost 0 bases. The germline V gene has CDR1 LNHDA and CDR2 SQIVND (reference sequence). The CDR3 loop reads CASSTPSLNDRVAKNIQYF. CDR3 DNA: TGTGCCAGTAGTACCCCCTCTCTCAATGACAGGGTAGCCAAAAACATTCAGTACTTC.

With respect to this clone: One end of the junction is discordant with germline, which a read error may explain. J is TRBJ2-3 and V is TRBV30; D might be TRBD1 (5 bases). The CDR3 contains 14 residues. Germline values: CDR1 GTSNPN, CDR2 SVGIG (reference sequence). The CDR3 sequence is CAWCIGDSTDSQYF. In DNA, the CDR3 is TGTGCCTGGTGTATAGGGGATAGCACAGATTCGCAGTATTTT.

The genes are TRBV10-3 and TRBJ2-1; D remains unclear. This CDR3 comprises 14 residues. Trimming cost V 3 bases and J 2 bases, with 8 bases left between them. Germline values: CDR1 ENHRY, CDR2 SYGVKD. CDR3 region: CAISDQAAYNEQFF. For the CDR3, the DNA is TGTGCCATCAGTGACCAGGCCGCCTACAATGAGCAGTTCTTC.

The rearrangement links TRBV18 to TRBJ1-3; the match to TRBD1 covers 9 bases. The V segment lost 2 bases and the J segment 4 bases; nucleotides outside the gene matches: 6. CDR1 is KGHSH, CDR2 LQKENI, per germline. CDR3 length equals 16 residues. Written as DNA, the CDR3 is TGTGCCAGCTCACCATCCGGACAGGGGTCCGGAAACACCATATATTTT. The encoded protein is CASSPSGQGSGNTIYF.

This chain joins TRBV5-1 and TRBJ2-4, with 7 positions matching TRBD2. Germline values: CDR1 SGHRS, CDR2 YFSETQ. The CDR3 runs 15 residues. Trimming cost V 1 base and J 5 bases; bases outside gene matches: 6. The CDR3 here is CASSLSGEIQNIQYF. The CDR3 DNA reads as TGCGCCAGCAGCTTGAGCGGGGAGATCCAAAACATTCAGTACTTC.

The chain carries TRBV7-9 and TRBJ1-6; 7 nucleotides line up with TRBD1. Germline CDR1 is SEHNR and CDR2 is FQNEAQ (reference sequence). The V segment lost 2 bases and the J segment 8 bases; nucleotides outside the gene matches: 6. The CDR3 runs 15 residues. CDR3 bases: TGTGCCAGCAGCTTATTCACAGGGGTGGATTCACCCCTCCACTTT. Protein: CASSLFTGVDSPLHF.

The rearrangement links TRBV27 to TRBJ2-7; 11 bases line up with TRBD2. The germline gives CDR1 MNHEY, CDR2 SMNVEV (reference sequence). The CDR3 spans 15 residues. After removal of 1 base from V and 4 bases from J, the junction contained 3 bases not matched to a gene. For the CDR3, the DNA is TGTGCCAGCAGTTTATTAGCGGGAGGGAGGTACGAGCAGTACTTC. It specifies CASSLLAGGRYEQYF.

The chain couples TRBV7-2 to TRBJ2-1, with D possibly being TRBD2 (6 bases). CDR1 is SGHTA, CDR2 FQGNSA, per germline. The CDR3 is 16 amino acids. V was clipped by 6 bases and J by 8 bases, with 23 bases between them. The CDR3: CASRSAAGRPLDEQFF. DNA for the CDR3: TGTGCCAGCAGAAGCGCTGCGGGGCGCCCTCTGGATGAGCAGTTCTTC.

This clone came up a few times. The chain recombines TRBV29-1 with TRBJ1-2; no firm D call. There are 13 residues in the CDR3. The V end lost 4 bases, the J end lost 6 bases, and 15 bases lay between the germline ends. CDR1 is SQVTM and CDR2 is ANQGSEA in the germline V gene. CDR3 nucleotides: TGCAGCGTTGTCGTGCCACCAGCGAATGGCTACACCTTC. The encoded protein is CSVVVPPANGYTF.

The V and J genes are TRBV2 and TRBJ1-1; no firm D call. The CDR3 covers 15 residues. Germline V lookup: CDR1 SNHLY, CDR2 FYNNEI. Trimming pared 2 bases from V and 0 bases from J, leaving 10 bases between. CDR3 bases: TGTGCCAGCAGTGAATTCCAGGTGCTGAACACTGAAGCTTTCTTT. Amino acid sequence: CASSEFQVLNTEAFF.

This chain joins TRBV18 and TRBJ2-7, with TRBD2 as a possible D gene (5 bases). Germline V gives CDR1 KGHSH, CDR2 LQKENI. The V end was cut by 6 bases, the J end by 4 bases, with 16 bases between. The CDR3 is 14 residues long. The CDR3 DNA reads TGTGCCAGCTCCAAGGAGCTCCCGGGGTACGAGCAGTACTTC. This translates into CASSKELPGYEQYF.

This sequence joins TRBV2 and TRBJ1-1; D unresolved. The CDR3 has 12 amino acids. Trimming pared 10 bases from V and 4 bases from J, leaving 13 bases between. CDR1 and CDR2 from the germline V gene are SNHLY and FYNNEI. The CDR3 here is CATPSDGTEAFF. In nucleotides, the CDR3 is TGTGCCACCCCCAGCGACGGCACTGAAGCTTTCTTT.

The chain uses TRBV7-9 and TRBJ2-5; 12 bases agree with TRBD2. This CDR3 region has 18 residues. V lost 2 bases and J lost 4; bases outside the gene matches: 11. Germline V gives CDR1 SEHNR, CDR2 FQNEAQ (reference sequence). CDR3 bases: TGTGCCAGCAGCTTAAGGGTTCTAGCGGGAGGGGTTGGAGAGACCCAGTACTTC. Translating gives CASSLRVLAGGVGETQYF.

The table lists this clone with a count of one. The chain is built from TRBV18 and TRBJ2-5; 9 positions match TRBD2. Germline trimming cut 1 base from V and 2 bases from J; bases unmatched to any gene: 8. Germline V gives CDR1 KGHSH, CDR2 LQKENI. CDR3 length equals 17 residues. The CDR3 DNA follows: TGTGCCAGCTCACCACGTCCGCGGGGGGGGACTCAAGAGACCCAGTACTTC. Translating it yields CASSPRPRGGTQETQYF. The variable domain in full, completed from reference TRBV18 and TRBJ2-5, reads NAGVMQNPRHLVRRRGQEARLRCSPMKGHSHVYWYRQLPEEGLKFMVYLQKENIIDESGMPKERFSAEFPKEGPSILRIQQVVRGDSAAYFCASSPRPRGGTQETQYFGPGTRLLVL.

The chain carries TRBV27 and TRBJ2-7, with 7 bases fitting TRBD1. V lost 6 bases, J lost 3 bases, and 5 bases stayed unmatched. Germline assignment: CDR1 MNHEY and CDR2 SMNVEV (reference sequence). This CDR3 has 13 amino acids. CDR3: CASSPGQDYEQYF. The CDR3 DNA is TGTGCCAGCAGCCCCGGACAGGACTACGAGCAGTACTTC.

V is TRBV29-1 and J is TRBJ1-1; D not certain. In germline, CDR1 is SQVTM, CDR2 ANQGSEA. V dropped 0 bases and J dropped 1 base, with 9 bases sitting between them. The CDR3 is 14 residues long. The CDR3 coding sequence is TGCAGCGTTGAAGATCAGGCAGGGAACACTGAAGCTTTCTTT. Translating it yields CSVEDQAGNTEAFF.

This chain uses TRBV4-2 with TRBJ1-5, with D unresolved. This CDR3 is built from 14 residues. CDR1 is LGHNA, CDR2 YNFKEQ, per germline. Trimming cost V 0 bases and J 3 bases, with 6 bases left between them. CDR3 region: CASSQEQFNQPQHF. CDR3 DNA sequence: TGTGCCAGCAGCCAAGAACAGTTCAATCAGCCCCAGCATTTT.

The chain couples TRBV10-3 to TRBJ1-1, with 8 bases that match TRBD1. CDR1 is ENHRY and CDR2 is SYGVKD in the germline V gene. With 5 bases clipped from V and 5 bases from J, the junction kept 7 bases outside the gene matches. CDR3 length: 14 amino acids. CDR3 in DNA: TGTGCCATCAGTCGGGCGGACAGGGAGACTGAAGCTTTCTTT. This sequence encodes CAISRADRETEAFF.